Shown below are 21 T cell receptor beta chains from a single sample sequenced in a study of blood T cell repertoires in COVID-19. Clones were read by immunoSEQ multiplex PCR, and TCRdb kept only the in-frame ones, dropping some. Here the sample spans 150,000 to 200,000 clones, 75% to 95% being singletons. Sequencing was carried out using peripheral blood. All receptors come from a man aged 50 to 59 with acute or convalescent COVID-19.

The J gene is TRBJ2-3, the V gene TRBV18; weak D call: TRBD1 (6 bases). The germline V and J ends were trimmed by 3 bases and 2 bases, with 12 bases remaining between them. This CDR3 region has 15 residues. The germline V gene has CDR1 KGHSH and CDR2 LQKENI. For the CDR3, the DNA is TGTGCCAGCTCACCGGCCGGACAGAACACAGATACGCAGTATTTT. Translated, it gives CASSPAGQNTDTQYF.

As for this clone: This CDR3 is also generated by other DNA sequences in the sample. J is TRBJ1-6 and V is TRBV2; D uncertain. V was trimmed by 3 bases and J by 7 bases, leaving 10 bases between them. Germline CDR1 reads SNHLY; CDR2 reads FYNNEI. This CDR3 region has 14 residues. CDR3 in amino acids: CASSEGRRNSPLHF. The CDR3 nucleotides are TGTGCCAGCAGTGAGGGCAGGAGGAATTCACCCCTCCACTTT.

This clone was detected only a few times. At the DNA level, this CDR3 is encoded by other sequences in the same sample as well. This sequence joins TRBV5-1 and TRBJ2-1, with 9 bases lining up with TRBD1. The CDR3 extends over 14 amino acids. Germline trimming cut 4 bases from V and 6 bases from J; bases unmatched to any gene: 5. CDR1 is SGHRS, CDR2 YFSETQ, per germline. CDR3 in amino acids: CASSLGQGFNEQFF. CDR3 nucleotides: TGCGCCAGCAGCCTGGGACAGGGTTTCAATGAGCAGTTCTTC.

J is TRBJ1-5 and V is TRBV7-2; D gene ambiguous. V lost 2 bases, J lost 5 bases, and 10 bases lay in between. CDR1 and CDR2 from the germline V gene are SGHTA and FQGNSA. This CDR3 spans 14 amino acids. DNA of the CDR3: TGTGCCAGCAGCTTAACAGAGGGTTATCAGCCCCAGCATTTT. This translates into CASSLTEGYQPQHF.

The chain carries TRBV12-3 or TRBV12-4 and TRBJ2-7; perhaps TRBD2 as D (5 bases). The CDR3 spans 12 residues. Trimming shortened V by 5 bases and J by 4 bases, and 9 bases separated the two germline ends. CDR3 sequence reads: CASSPRRYEQYF. The CDR3 DNA reads TGTGCCAGCAGTCCTCGGAGGTACGAGCAGTACTTC.

This sequence joins TRBV18 and TRBJ2-5; the D is unclear. This CDR3 is 13 amino acids long. V was pared by 2 bases and J by 3 bases, with 7 bases between. From germline, CDR1 is KGHSH and CDR2 LQKENI. This CDR3 reads CASSPGQKETQYF. The CDR3 DNA follows: TGTGCCAGCTCACCAGGGCAGAAAGAGACCCAGTACTTC.

The chain carries TRBV5-1 and TRBJ1-1; D is unresolved. Per the germline V gene, CDR1 is SGHRS and CDR2 is YFSETQ. V lost 4 bases and J 2 bases, leaving 9 bases between the germline ends. The CDR3 sequence is 13 residues long. The CDR3, as DNA: TGCGCCAGCAGCACCACTACTAACACTGAAGCTTTCTTT. It yields the protein CASSTTTNTEAFF.

This clone was seen only once. The J gene is TRBJ2-6, the V gene TRBV27; 12 positions agree with TRBD1. Per the germline V gene, CDR1 is MNHEY and CDR2 is SMNVEV (reference sequence). V lost 4 bases, J lost 4 bases, and 5 bases stayed unmatched. This CDR3 spans 17 amino acids. In nucleotides, the CDR3 is TGTGCCAGCAGTTCGGGACAGGGGGCGTCGGGGGCCAACGTCCTGACTTTC. It codes for CASSSGQGASGANVLTF.

CDR3 in amino acids: CASSLEGSRGRGLETQYF. The DNA for the CDR3 is TGTGCCAGCAGCTTAGAGGGGTCCCGGGGCAGGGGGCTAGAGACCCAGTACTTC. V is TRBV7-2 and J is TRBJ2-5; 8 bases align to TRBD1. The CDR3 has 18 residues. Germline V gene sequence: CDR1 SGHTA, CDR2 FQGNSA. V lost 1 base to trimming and J lost 4 bases; unmatched junction nucleotides: 14.

This sequence joins TRBV27 and TRBJ1-6; TRBD1 aligns across 9 bases. CDR1 MNHEY and CDR2 SMNVEV come from the germline V gene (reference sequence). With V trimmed by 5 bases and J by 7 bases, 3 bases remained unmatched. There are 14 residues in the CDR3. The CDR3 here is CASSTGGMNSPLHF. In DNA form, the CDR3 reads TGTGCCAGCAGTACAGGGGGCATGAATTCACCCCTCCACTTT.

The V call is TRBV6-2 or TRBV6-3, the J call TRBJ1-5; D is possibly TRBD1 (6 bases). Germline V gene lookup returns CDR1 MNHEY and CDR2 SVGEGT. The CDR3 is 15 amino acids. Trimming took off 4 bases at V and 8 bases at J, with 18 bases between the two ends. The CDR3 DNA sequence: TGTGCCAGCAGTTCCGAGCAGGGGCCCATAGAGCCCCAGCATTTT. As protein: CASSSEQGPIEPQHF.

V is TRBV2 and J is TRBJ1-5; TRBD1 matches 8 bases. This CDR3 region has 15 residues. CDR1 and CDR2 (germline): SNHLY, FYNNEI. The V segment lost 6 bases and the J segment 5 bases; nucleotides outside the gene matches: 9. This CDR3 reads CASSYRDRSDQPQHF. CDR3 sequence (DNA): TGTGCCAGCAGCTACCGGGACAGGTCCGATCAGCCCCAGCATTTT.

The rearrangement joins TRBV28 to TRBJ2-7; tentative D call: TRBD1 (6 bases). CDR1 is MDHEN and CDR2 is SYDVKM in the germline V gene. The CDR3 extends over 16 amino acids. V shed 4 bases and J shed 2 bases, with 18 bases lying between them. Here the CDR3 DNA reads TGTGCCAGCAGTTCTTACCCCGACAGGCTTCCCTACGAGCAGTACTTC. Translation gives CASSSYPDRLPYEQYF.

The chain is built from TRBV28 and TRBJ2-4; TRBD2 matches 11 bases. The CDR3 totals 16 residues. V was pared by 6 bases and J by 4 bases, with 8 bases of the junction left unmatched. The germline gives CDR1 MDHEN, CDR2 SYDVKM. CDR3 residues: CASSETSGGIKNIQYF. For the CDR3, the DNA is TGTGCCAGCAGCGAAACTAGCGGGGGCATTAAAAACATTCAGTACTTC. The full variable domain, in which reference TRBV28 and TRBJ2-4 provide the parts outside the CDR3, is DVKVTQSSRYLVKRTGEKVFLECVQDMDHENMFWYRQDPGLGLRLIYFSYDVKMKEKGDIPEGYSVSREKKERFSLILESASTNQTSMYLCASSETSGGIKNIQYFGAGTRLSVL.

The rearrangement joins TRBV27 to TRBJ1-6; TRBD1 matches 10 bases. V lost 5 bases to trimming and J lost 10 bases; unmatched junction nucleotides: 8. The CDR3 consists of 15 residues. Per the germline V gene, CDR1 is MNHEY and CDR2 is SMNVEV (reference sequence). The CDR3 protein is CASSPDRGLRSPLHF. The DNA for the CDR3 is TGTGCCAGCAGTCCCGACAGGGGGCTACGGTCACCCCTCCACTTT.

The J gene is TRBJ2-5, the V gene TRBV19; 8 bases align to TRBD1. CDR1 is LNHDA, CDR2 SQIVND, per germline (reference sequence). V gave up 4 bases and J gave up 4 bases; unmatched junction bases: 11. This CDR3 is built from 16 residues. The CDR3 here is CASSNDRGQRRETQYF. CDR3 DNA sequence: TGTGCCAGTAGTAACGACAGGGGTCAAAGGAGAGAGACCCAGTACTTC.

This sequence joins TRBV7-9 and TRBJ1-5, with 7 bases that match TRBD1. The CDR3 is 15 residues long. Germline V gene data show CDR1 as SEHNR and CDR2 as FQNEAQ (reference sequence). Unmatched junction bases numbered 6, after V lost 5 bases and J lost 2 bases. In DNA, the CDR3 is TGTGCCAGCAGCGCACAGGGGAGCGGCAATCAGCCCCAGCATTTT. As protein: CASSAQGSGNQPQHF.

This clone was counted once. This chain links TRBV25-1 with TRBJ1-2; D unclear. Trimming took off 6 bases at V and 7 bases at J, with 9 bases between the two ends. This CDR3 is built from 11 residues. The germline V gene encodes CDR1 MGHDK and CDR2 SYGVNS. In nucleotides, the CDR3 is TGTGCCAGCAGGGAGAGAGGTGGCTACACCTTC. Protein: CASRERGGYTF.

The chain uses TRBV19 and TRBJ1-5, with 8 bases lining up with TRBD1. The CDR3 has 15 amino acids. The trim removed 1 base at V and 5 bases at J, leaving 4 bases unmatched. The germline gives CDR1 LNHDA, CDR2 SQIVND (reference sequence). CDR3 nucleotides: TGTGCCAGTAGTATAGCAAGCAGGGGGCATCAGCCCCAGCATTTT. It encodes CASSIASRGHQPQHF.

The chain couples TRBV6-6 to TRBJ1-6, with TRBD1 matching over 8 bases. The germline V gene has CDR1 MNHNY and CDR2 SVGAGI (reference sequence). The CDR3 consists of 16 residues. With V trimmed by 0 bases and J by 6 bases, 4 bases remained unmatched. The DNA of the CDR3 is TGTGCCAGCAGTTACTCGGCGGACAGGGTTAATTCACCCCTCCACTTT. Amino acids: CASSYSADRVNSPLHF.

The chain employs TRBV4-1 and TRBJ2-3, with D perhaps matching TRBD2 (5 bases). CDR1 is MGHRA, CDR2 YSYEKL, per germline. V was shortened by 3 bases and J by 6 bases, with 13 bases between the two germline ends. The CDR3 length is 14 residues. CDR3 bases: TGCGCCAGCAGCCACCTAAGTACGGGGGATACGCAGTATTTT. Protein: CASSHLSTGDTQYF.